The entry that follows covers one TCR beta chain sequence. What it binds is unknown. Looked up from germline, CDR1 is SGHAT and CDR2 is FQDESV (reference sequence). With V trimmed by 5 bases and J by 1 base, 5 bases remained unmatched. CDR3 length: 15 residues. This specimen belongs to a study of T cell responses to AZD1222 COVID-19 vaccine. Study-level points and caveats: Two AZD1222 administrations were followed by greater Spike-specific TCR breadth and depth. Seropositive AZD1222 recipients at baseline numbered only five or six. The study found vaccine-associated CD4 TCRs spanning spike, dominant at 160-218 and 743-854. Females outnumbered males among donors, who were mostly white British; clonal diversity was possibly underestimated.

Only in-frame clones appear in the TCRdb table, and some are missing; sequencing was by immunoSEQ multiplex PCR. The profile shows 130,000 or so clones, over 90% of them singletons. Sequenced material: peripheral blood, taken on day 0 of MenACWY control vaccination. The sequence came from an adult in good health. The V and J genes are TRBV11-1 and TRBJ2-7; 10 bases align to TRBD1. CDR3 bases: TGTGCCAGCAGCCCAAGACAGGGGGCGTCCTACGAGCAGTACTTC. This encodes CASSPRQGASYEQYF.